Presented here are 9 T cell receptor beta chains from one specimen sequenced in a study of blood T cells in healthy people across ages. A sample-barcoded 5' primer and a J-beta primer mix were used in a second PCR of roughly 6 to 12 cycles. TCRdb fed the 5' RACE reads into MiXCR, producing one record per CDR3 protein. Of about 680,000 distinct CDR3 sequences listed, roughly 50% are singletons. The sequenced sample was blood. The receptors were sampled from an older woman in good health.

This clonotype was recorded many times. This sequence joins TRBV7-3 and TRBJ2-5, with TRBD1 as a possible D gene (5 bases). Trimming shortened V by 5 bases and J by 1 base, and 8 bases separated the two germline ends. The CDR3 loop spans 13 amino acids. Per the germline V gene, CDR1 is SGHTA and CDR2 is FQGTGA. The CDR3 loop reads CASSTDSQETQYF. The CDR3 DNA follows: TGTGCCAGCAGCACAGACAGCCAAGAGACCCAGTACTTC.

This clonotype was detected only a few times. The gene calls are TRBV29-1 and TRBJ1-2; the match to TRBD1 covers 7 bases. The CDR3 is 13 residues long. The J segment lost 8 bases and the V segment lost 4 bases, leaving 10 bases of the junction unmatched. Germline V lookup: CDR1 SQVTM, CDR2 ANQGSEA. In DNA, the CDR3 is TGCAGCGTTGGCCAGGGGGACGCGGGAGGCTACACCTTC. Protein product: CSVGQGDAGGYTF.

The CDR3 DNA reads as TGTGCCAGCACCCAGGGTACTGAAGCTTTCTTT. It is translated as CASTQGTEAFF. The genes are TRBV7-2 and TRBJ1-1, with D perhaps matching TRBD1 (5 bases). Germline CDR1 SGHTA, CDR2 FQGNSA. The CDR3 is 11 residues long. Trimming shortened V by 7 bases and J by 5 bases, and 8 bases separated the two germline ends.

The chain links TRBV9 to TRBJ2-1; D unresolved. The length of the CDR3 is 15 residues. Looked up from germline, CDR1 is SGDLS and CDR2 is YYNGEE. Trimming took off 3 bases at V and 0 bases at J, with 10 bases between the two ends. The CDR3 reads CASSGGGPSYNEQFF. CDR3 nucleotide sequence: TGTGCCAGCAGCGGAGGCGGACCCTCCTACAATGAGCAGTTCTTC.

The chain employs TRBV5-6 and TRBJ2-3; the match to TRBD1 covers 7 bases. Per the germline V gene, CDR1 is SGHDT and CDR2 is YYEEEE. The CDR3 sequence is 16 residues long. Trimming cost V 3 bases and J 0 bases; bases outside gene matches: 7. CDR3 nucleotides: TGTGCCAGCAGCTCCTTGACAGGGTTGAGCACAGATACGCAGTATTTT. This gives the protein CASSSLTGLSTDTQYF.

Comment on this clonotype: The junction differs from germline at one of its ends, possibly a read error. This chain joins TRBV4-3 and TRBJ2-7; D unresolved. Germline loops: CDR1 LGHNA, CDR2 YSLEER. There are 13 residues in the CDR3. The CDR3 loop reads CACSQGPSYEQYF. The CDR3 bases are TGCGCCTGCAGTCAAGGACCCTCCTACGAGCAGTACTTC.

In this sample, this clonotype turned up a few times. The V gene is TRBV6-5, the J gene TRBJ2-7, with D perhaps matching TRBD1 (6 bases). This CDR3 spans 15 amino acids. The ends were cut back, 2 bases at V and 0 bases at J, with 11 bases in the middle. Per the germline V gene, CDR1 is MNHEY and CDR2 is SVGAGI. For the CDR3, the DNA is TGTGCCAGCAGTTACCGCAGGGGAAGCTCCTACGAGCAGTACTTC. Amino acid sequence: CASSYRRGSSYEQYF.

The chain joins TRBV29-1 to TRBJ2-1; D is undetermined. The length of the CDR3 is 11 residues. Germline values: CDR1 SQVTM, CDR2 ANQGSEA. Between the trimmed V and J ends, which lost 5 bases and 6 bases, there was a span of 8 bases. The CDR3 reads CSVPMFNEQFF. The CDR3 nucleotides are TGCAGCGTTCCTATGTTCAATGAGCAGTTCTTC.

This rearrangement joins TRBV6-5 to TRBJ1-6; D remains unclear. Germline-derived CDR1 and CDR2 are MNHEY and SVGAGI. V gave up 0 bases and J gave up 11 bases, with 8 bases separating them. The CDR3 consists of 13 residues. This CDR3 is CASSYSGNAPLHF. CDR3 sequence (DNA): TGTGCCAGCAGTTACTCGGGGAATGCACCCCTCCACTTT.